One sample yielded the 21 T cell receptor beta chains listed below, sequenced in a study of T cells in Graves' hyperthyroidism and ophthalmopathy. TCR beta CDR3 regions were amplified from RNA transcripts. HTBI primers were used for first-round RT-PCR of the TCR CDR3. TCRdb processed the multiplex PCR reads anew with MiXCR; each CDR3 protein has one entry. Of roughly 510,000 distinct CDR3 sequences detected, less than 25% appear once; the ten largest clones hold around 27%. Material for sequencing was blood. The receptor set was obtained from a man in his late teens or twenties with Graves' hyperthyroidism.

This clonotype was seen many times. This sequence joins TRBV6-5 and TRBJ1-1; D ambiguous. The CDR3 sequence is 14 residues long. V lost 2 bases, J lost 0 bases, and 7 bases lay in between. Looked up from germline, CDR1 is MNHEY and CDR2 is SVGAGI. In DNA form, the CDR3 reads TGTGCCAGCAGTTACGGAGGGATGAACACTGAAGCTTTCTTT. This encodes CASSYGGMNTEAFF.

This chain connects TRBV30 to TRBJ1-1, with TRBD1 identical over 9 bases. CDR1 GTSNPN and CDR2 SVGIG come from the germline V gene (reference sequence). V trimming: 8 bases; J trimming: 4 bases; junction bases outside the gene matches: 5. CDR3 length equals 12 residues. CDR3: CAPLDRGTEAFF. CDR3 bases: TGTGCCCCCTTGGACAGGGGCACTGAAGCTTTCTTT.

The chain combines TRBV2 with TRBJ2-1; no clear D. V was shortened by 8 bases and J by 8 bases, with 10 bases between the two germline ends. CDR1 and CDR2 from the germline V gene are SNHLY and FYNNEI. The CDR3 spans 11 residues. The CDR3 region is CASGPHDEQFF. As DNA, the CDR3 is TGTGCCAGCGGCCCCCACGATGAGCAGTTCTTC.

This clonotype came up many times. Without the conserved terminal phenylalanine or tryptophan, this CDR3 likely stems from a read error. V usage is TRBV10-3 and J usage is TRBJ2-7; no reliable D call. Between the trimmed V and J ends, which lost 0 bases and 7 bases, there was a span of 16 bases. Germline V gives CDR1 ENHRY, CDR2 SYGVKD. This CDR3 contains 15 residues. The CDR3 here is CAISESKGGGGEQYL. As DNA, the CDR3 is TGTGCCATCAGTGAGTCGAAAGGTGGTGGTGGAGAGCAGTACCTC.

This chain joins TRBV12-3 or TRBV12-4 and TRBJ1-1; 10 bases fit TRBD1. There are 15 residues in the CDR3. Trimming cost V 6 bases and J 3 bases; bases outside gene matches: 7. The CDR3 here is CASSRDRGRDTEAFF. The CDR3 DNA follows: TGTGCCAGCAGCCGGGACAGGGGCAGGGACACTGAAGCTTTCTTT.

J is TRBJ1-1 and V is TRBV12-3 or TRBV12-4; D gene ambiguous. The ends were cut back, 5 bases at V and 0 bases at J, with 13 bases in the middle. The CDR3 totals 15 residues. CDR3 nucleotides: TGTGCCAGCAGTATCGAGTCAAACCTGAACACTGAAGCTTTCTTT. This gives the protein CASSIESNLNTEAFF.

This clonotype was seen ten or more times. The V gene is TRBV27, the J gene TRBJ1-1; D possibly corresponds to TRBD1 (5 bases). The CDR3 has 15 amino acids. CDR1 MNHEY and CDR2 SMNVEV come from the germline V gene (reference sequence). V lost 9 bases, J lost 0 bases, and 17 bases lay in between. CDR3 region: CASRPGVRMNTEAFF. CDR3 nucleotides: TGTGCCAGTCGTCCGGGGGTTAGAATGAACACTGAAGCTTTCTTT.

V gene TRBV10-2 combines with J gene TRBJ1-6; 8 bases map to TRBD1. V gave up 6 bases and J gave up 9 bases; unmatched junction bases: 7. Germline-derived CDR1 and CDR2 are WSHSY and SAAADI. The CDR3 loop spans 14 amino acids. This CDR3 is CASRPGQGSSPLHF. In DNA form, the CDR3 reads TGCGCCAGCAGGCCCGGACAGGGCAGTTCACCCCTCCACTTT.

This clonotype was counted only a few times. V gene TRBV28 combines with J gene TRBJ1-1, with D tentatively TRBD1 (5 bases). The CDR3 spans 13 residues. Germline CDR1 is MDHEN and CDR2 is SYDVKM. The V end lost 2 bases, the J end lost 8 bases, and 12 bases lay between the germline ends. CDR3 nucleotides: TGTGCCAGCAGTTTAGGGGGAGAAGGGGAAGCTTTCTTT. It codes for CASSLGGEGEAFF.

Only a few counts were recorded for this clonotype. The chain uses TRBV11-2 and TRBJ2-7; the match to TRBD1 covers 8 bases. The trim removed 5 bases at V and 2 bases at J, leaving 11 bases unmatched. Germline CDR1 and CDR2: SGHAT and FQNNGV. CDR3 size: 16 residues. Here the CDR3 DNA reads TGTGCCAGCAGCCCAAGTCCAGGGGGCCAGACCTACGAGCAGTACTTC. Encoded protein: CASSPSPGGQTYEQYF.

This clonotype occurred a few times. This chain connects TRBV2 to TRBJ1-1; D is unclear. The CDR3 runs 15 residues. V was shortened by 10 bases and J by 6 bases, with 24 bases between the two germline ends. Germline-derived CDR1 and CDR2 are SNHLY and FYNNEI. The chain's CDR3 is CATLPDLAGISEAFF. As DNA, the CDR3 is TGTGCCACCTTACCGGACTTGGCAGGAATCTCTGAAGCTTTCTTT. Drawing the rest from reference TRBV2 and TRBJ1-1, the complete variable domain is EPEVTQTPSHQVTQMGQEVILRCVPISNHLYFYWYRQILGQKVEFLVSFYNNEISEKSEIFDDQFSVERPDGSNFTLKIRSTKLEDSAMYFCATLPDLAGISEAFFGQGTRLTVV.

In this sample, this clonotype turned up a few times. The J gene is TRBJ1-5, the V gene TRBV28; no clear D gene. Trimming cost V 5 bases and J 5 bases, with 7 bases left between them. The CDR3 covers 12 residues. The V gene's germline CDR1 is MDHEN and CDR2 SYDVKM. The CDR3 spells CASSDNYQPQHF. CDR3 sequence (DNA): TGTGCCAGCAGTGACAATTATCAGCCCCAGCATTTT.

This clonotype was seen many times. V gene TRBV24-1 combines with J gene TRBJ2-7; D is perhaps TRBD1 or TRBD2 (6 bases each). The germline gives CDR1 KGHDR, CDR2 SFDVKD. This CDR3 has 14 amino acids. V gave up 6 bases and J gave up 2 bases, with 13 bases separating them. This CDR3 reads CATSLGGETYEQYF. The DNA for the CDR3 is TGTGCCACCAGTCTGGGGGGCGAGACCTACGAGCAGTACTTC.

This clonotype was counted only a few times. The V and J genes are TRBV4-2 and TRBJ1-5; tentative D call: TRBD1 (6 bases). V was cut by 0 bases and J by 2 bases, with 11 bases left in between. Germline-derived CDR1 and CDR2 are LGHNA and YNFKEQ. The CDR3 contains 16 residues. The CDR3 DNA is TGTGCCAGCAGCCAAGATTCAGGGGCGGGCAATCAGCCCCAGCATTTT. This sequence encodes CASSQDSGAGNQPQHF.

This clonotype was observed at least ten times. V gene TRBV25-1 combines with J gene TRBJ2-2; D not resolved. CDR1 and CDR2 from the germline V gene are MGHDK and SYGVNS. The ends were cut back, 1 base at V and 5 bases at J, with 8 bases in the middle. The CDR3 spans 14 residues. CDR3 DNA sequence: TGTGCCAGCAGTGAATCTTGGAGAACCGGGGAGCTGTTTTTT. Translation gives CASSESWRTGELFF.

This clonotype came up a few times. This chain joins TRBV19 and TRBJ1-5, with D possibly matching TRBD1 (5 bases). V lost 10 bases and J lost 7, with 17 bases in between. CDR1 is LNHDA and CDR2 is SQIVND in the germline V gene (reference sequence). CDR3 length: 13 residues. The CDR3 protein is CATDSGPSQPQHF. CDR3 coding DNA: TGTGCCACCGATTCAGGGCCCAGCCAGCCCCAGCATTTT.

This clonotype was picked up many times. The J gene is TRBJ1-2, the V gene TRBV6-2 or TRBV6-3; the match to TRBD1 covers 8 bases. The V and J ends lost 3 bases and 5 bases, in that order; junction bases with no gene match: 8. CDR3 length: 15 amino acids. CDR1 and CDR2 from the germline V gene are MNHEY and SVGEGT. Here the CDR3 DNA reads TGTGCCAGCAGTTATGGGACAGGCGTTTATTATGGCTACACCTTC. Protein product: CASSYGTGVYYGYTF.

This clonotype appeared a few times. The chain links TRBV5-4 to TRBJ2-2; D possibly corresponds to TRBD2 (7 bases). Germline V gene data show CDR1 as SGHNT and CDR2 as YYREEE (reference sequence). The V end was cut by 6 bases, the J end by 8 bases, with 26 bases between. This CDR3 has 17 residues. The CDR3 here is CASTSKVLGGATGELFF. In DNA form, the CDR3 reads TGTGCCAGCACCTCAAAGGTTCTGGGGGGGGCAACGGGGGAGCTGTTTTTT. Based on the CDR3 plus reference TRBV5-4 and TRBJ2-2, the full variable domain is ETGVTQSPTHLIKTRGQQVTLRCSSQSGHNTVSWYQQALGQGPQFIFQYYREEENGRGNFPPRFSGLQFPNYSSELNVNALELDDSALYLCASTSKVLGGATGELFFGEGSRLTVL.

J is TRBJ2-7 and V is TRBV11-2; TRBD1 matches at 11 bases. This CDR3 comprises 16 residues. Germline V gene data show CDR1 as SGHAT and CDR2 as FQNNGV. V shed 5 bases and J 0 bases; nucleotides not matched to a gene: 6. CDR3 loop: CASSRPGTGGSYEQYF. CDR3 nucleotide sequence: TGTGCCAGCAGCCGCCCCGGGACAGGGGGCTCCTACGAGCAGTACTTC.

The chain recombines TRBV6-1 with TRBJ2-2; 9 nucleotides line up with TRBD2. The CDR3 spans 17 residues. Germline V lookup: CDR1 MNHNS, CDR2 SASEGT. After removal of 6 bases from V and 1 base from J, the junction contained 9 bases not matched to a gene. CDR3 DNA sequence: TGTGCCAGCAGATCCCTTTCTAGCGGGGTGAACACCGGGGAGCTGTTTTTT. Translated: CASRSLSSGVNTGELFF.

Concerning this clonotype: This clone may be a read error of a much larger clone one base away. V usage is TRBV6-2 or TRBV6-3 and J usage is TRBJ1-2; tentative D call: TRBD1 (5 bases). V lost 1 base, J lost 8 bases, and 11 bases lay in between. This CDR3 has 13 amino acids. The germline gives CDR1 MNHEY, CDR2 SVGEGT. The CDR3 coding sequence is TGTGCCAGCAGTTACTTTACCAGGGACGGCTACACCTTC. Translating it yields CASSYFTRDGYTF.